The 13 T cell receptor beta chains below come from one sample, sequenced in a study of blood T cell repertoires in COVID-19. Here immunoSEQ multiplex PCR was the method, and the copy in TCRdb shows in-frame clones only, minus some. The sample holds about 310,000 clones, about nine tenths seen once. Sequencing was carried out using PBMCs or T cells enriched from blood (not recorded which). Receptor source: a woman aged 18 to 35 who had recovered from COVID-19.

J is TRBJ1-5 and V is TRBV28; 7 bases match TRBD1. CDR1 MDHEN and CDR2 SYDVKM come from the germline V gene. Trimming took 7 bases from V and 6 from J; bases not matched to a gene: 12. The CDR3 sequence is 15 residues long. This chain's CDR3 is CASISRPGGIQPQHF. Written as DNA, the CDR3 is TGTGCCAGCATCTCCCGGCCAGGGGGGATTCAGCCCCAGCATTTT.

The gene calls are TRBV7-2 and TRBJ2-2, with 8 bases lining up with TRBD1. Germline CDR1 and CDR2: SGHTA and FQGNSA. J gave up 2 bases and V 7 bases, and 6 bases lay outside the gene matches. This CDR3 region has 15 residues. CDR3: CASNPQGANTGELFF. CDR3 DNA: TGTGCCAGCAACCCCCAGGGGGCAAACACCGGGGAGCTGTTTTTT. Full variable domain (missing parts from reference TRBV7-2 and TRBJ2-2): GAGVSQSPSNKVTEKGKDVELRCDPISGHTALYWYRQSLGQGLEFLIYFQGNSAPDKSGLPSDRFSAERTGGSVSTLTIQRTQQEDSAVYLCASNPQGANTGELFFGEGSRLTVL.

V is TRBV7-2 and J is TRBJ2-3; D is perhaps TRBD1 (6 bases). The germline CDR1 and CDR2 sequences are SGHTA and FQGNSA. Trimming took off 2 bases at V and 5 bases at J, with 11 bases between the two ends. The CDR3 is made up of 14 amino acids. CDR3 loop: CASSLLGGLDTQYF. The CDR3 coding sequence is TGTGCCAGCAGCTTACTTGGGGGCCTAGATACGCAGTATTTT. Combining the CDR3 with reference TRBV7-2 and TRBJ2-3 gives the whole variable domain GAGVSQSPSNKVTEKGKDVELRCDPISGHTALYWYRQSLGQGLEFLIYFQGNSAPDKSGLPSDRFSAERTGGSVSTLTIQRTQQEDSAVYLCASSLLGGLDTQYFGPGTRLTVL.

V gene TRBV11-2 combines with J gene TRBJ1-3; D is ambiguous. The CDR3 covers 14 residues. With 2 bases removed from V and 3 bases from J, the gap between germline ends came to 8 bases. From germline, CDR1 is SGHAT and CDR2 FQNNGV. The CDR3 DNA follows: TGTGCCAGCAGCTTACGGGAGGGTGGAAACACCATATATTTT. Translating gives CASSLREGGNTIYF.

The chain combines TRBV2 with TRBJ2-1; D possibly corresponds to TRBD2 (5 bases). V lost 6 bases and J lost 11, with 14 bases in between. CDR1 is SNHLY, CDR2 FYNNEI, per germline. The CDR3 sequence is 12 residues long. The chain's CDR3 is CASRDNREQQFF. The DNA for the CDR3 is TGTGCCAGCAGAGACAACCGGGAACAGCAGTTCTTC.

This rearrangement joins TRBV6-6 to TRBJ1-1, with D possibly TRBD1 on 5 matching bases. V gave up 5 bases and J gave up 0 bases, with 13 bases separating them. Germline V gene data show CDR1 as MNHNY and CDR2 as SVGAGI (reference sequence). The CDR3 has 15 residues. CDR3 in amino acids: CASSTGGGMNTEAFF. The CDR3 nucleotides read TGTGCCAGCAGTACCGGGGGGGGGATGAACACTGAAGCTTTCTTT.

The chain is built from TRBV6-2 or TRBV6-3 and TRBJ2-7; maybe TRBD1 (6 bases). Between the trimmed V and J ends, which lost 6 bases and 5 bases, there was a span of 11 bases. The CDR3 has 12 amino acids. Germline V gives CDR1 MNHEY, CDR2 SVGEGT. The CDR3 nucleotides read TGTGCCAGCAGCCTACAGGGTAACGAGCAGTACTTC. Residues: CASSLQGNEQYF.

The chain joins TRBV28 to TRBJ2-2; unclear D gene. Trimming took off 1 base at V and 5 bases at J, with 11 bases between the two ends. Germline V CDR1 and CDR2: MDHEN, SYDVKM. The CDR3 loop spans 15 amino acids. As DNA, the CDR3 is TGTGCCAGCAGTTTATCTGGAGCCGGGACCGGGGAGCTGTTTTTT. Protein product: CASSLSGAGTGELFF.

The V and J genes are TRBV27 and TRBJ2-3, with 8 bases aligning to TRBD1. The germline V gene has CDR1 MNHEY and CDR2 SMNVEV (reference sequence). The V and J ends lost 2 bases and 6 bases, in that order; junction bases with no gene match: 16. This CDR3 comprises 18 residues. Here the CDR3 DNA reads TGTGCCAGCAGTTTAAGAGTTTCAGGGGGCGAATTATGGGATACGCAGTATTTT. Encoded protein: CASSLRVSGGELWDTQYF.

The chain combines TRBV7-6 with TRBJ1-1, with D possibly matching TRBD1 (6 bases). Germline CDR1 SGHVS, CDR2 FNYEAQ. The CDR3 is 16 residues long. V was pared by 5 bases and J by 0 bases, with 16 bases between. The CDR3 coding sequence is TGTGCCAGCAGCCAATCTAACAGGGTGATGAACACTGAAGCTTTCTTT. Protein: CASSQSNRVMNTEAFF.

The CDR3 sequence is CASSLGGRYGYTF. CDR3 bases: TGTGCCAGCAGCTTGGGGGGCAGATATGGCTACACCTTC. This rearrangement joins TRBV5-5 to TRBJ1-2; the D gene is possibly TRBD1 (5 bases). V lost 0 bases and J 5 bases, leaving 8 bases between the germline ends. The germline CDR1 and CDR2 sequences are SGHKS and YYEKEE (reference sequence). The CDR3 has 13 amino acids.

The CDR3 DNA is TGTGCCAGCAGTCGGGACAGTAGCTCCTACGAGCAGTACTTC. Translation: CASSRDSSSYEQYF. The chain couples TRBV27 to TRBJ2-7; 7 nucleotides match TRBD1. V gave up 5 bases and J gave up 0 bases; unmatched junction bases: 4. CDR3 size: 14 residues. Germline CDR1 reads MNHEY; CDR2 reads SMNVEV (reference sequence).

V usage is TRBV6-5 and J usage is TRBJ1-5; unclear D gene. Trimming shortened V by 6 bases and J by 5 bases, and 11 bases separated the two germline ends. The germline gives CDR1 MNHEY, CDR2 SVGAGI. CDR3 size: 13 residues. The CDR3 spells CASSRSGDQPQHF. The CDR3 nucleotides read TGTGCCAGCAGCCGATCCGGGGATCAGCCCCAGCATTTT.